This record covers a single TCR beta chain. Antigen specificity is unknown. This specimen belongs to a study of T cells in Graves' hyperthyroidism and ophthalmopathy. RNA transcripts were the template for amplifying TCR beta CDR3 regions. First-round RT-PCR with HTBI primers amplified the TCR CDR3 region. Each CDR3 protein is one row after TCRdb ran MiXCR on the multiplex PCR reads. This sample has more than 500,000 distinct CDR3 sequences; around 45% occur once, and the top ten carry under 20%. Study conclusions and caveats: The model's output predicted ophthalmopathy at a median of approximately 6.5 months prior to onset. Classification by a 13 V-J model distinguished ophthalmopathy from stable hyperthyroidism. Blood also carried most thyroid clonotypes expanded above 0.001.

This CDR3 is 16 amino acids long. Germline values: CDR1 LNHNV, CDR2 YYDKDF (reference sequence). J lost 4 bases, V lost 3 bases, and 6 bases had no gene match. This TCR was recovered from an adult woman with Graves' disease, either hyperthyroidism or ophthalmopathy (not recorded which). This sequence joins TRBV15 and TRBJ2-2; the match to TRBD2 covers 9 bases. The source material was peripheral blood or thyroid tissue (not recorded which). CDR3 in amino acids: CATSSRAGGGTGELFF. CDR3 nucleotides: TGTGCCACCAGCAGTCGCGCGGGAGGGGGCACCGGGGAGCTGTTTTTT. Full variable domain (rest looked up from reference TRBV15 and TRBJ2-2): DAMVIQNPRYQVTQFGKPVTLSCSQTLNHNVMYWYQQKSSQAPKLLFHYYDKDFNNEADTPDNFQSRRPNTSFCFLDIRSPGLGDTAMYLCATSSRAGGGTGELFFGEGSRLTVL.